The clone carrying this T cell receptor (beta chain) turned up a few times. What it binds is unknown. Investigators reverse transcribed all isolated RNA, so they sequenced expressed TCRB transcripts. Sequencing used immunoSEQ multiplex PCR; TCRdb keeps in-frame clones, though not all of them. The sample carries roughly 140,000 clones, 6% to 7.5% recorded once. The entry originates in a study of beta chain features in type 1 diabetes. Findings of the study overall: Type 1 diabetes patients had VDJ junctions that carried fewer insertions and more deletions. Patients' naive, central memory and regulatory TCRB repertoires appeared more alike than those of healthy donors.

The CDR3 contains 16 residues. CDR1 and CDR2 from the germline V gene are MDHEN and SYDVKM. The V gene lost 9 bases and the J gene lost 2 bases, with 22 bases spanning the gap. This receptor was obtained from a woman aged 30 to 39 in good health. Sequencing input: central memory CD4+ T cells from blood. The V call is TRBV28, the J call TRBJ2-5, with TRBD2 as a possible D gene (6 bases). This chain's CDR3 is CASRAYSSSVQETQYF. CDR3 sequence (DNA): TGTGCCAGTCGCGCGTACAGTTCTAGCGTTCAAGAGACCCAGTACTTC.